This entry concerns a single T cell receptor beta chain. The sample is drawn from a study of T cell repertoires in cytomegalovirus infection. In germline, CDR1 is LNHNV, CDR2 YYDKDF (reference sequence). The CDR3 runs 15 residues. Trimming took 4 bases from V and 8 from J; bases not matched to a gene: 7. TCRdb itself ran the reads through MiXCR, one entry per CDR3 protein. Found here are approximately 750,000 distinct CDR3 sequences, 35% of them singletons; the top ten hold around 3%. This sequence joins TRBV15 and TRBJ1-6, with TRBD1 matching over 8 bases. Sample: PBMCs. The receptor was derived from a human donor in good health (CMV status not recorded). Some clones in this sample may be carry-over from other donors' samples. CDR3 in DNA: TGTGCCACCAGCACCTGGACAGGGCGATATTCACCCCTCCACTTT. It translates to CATSTWTGRYSPLHF.